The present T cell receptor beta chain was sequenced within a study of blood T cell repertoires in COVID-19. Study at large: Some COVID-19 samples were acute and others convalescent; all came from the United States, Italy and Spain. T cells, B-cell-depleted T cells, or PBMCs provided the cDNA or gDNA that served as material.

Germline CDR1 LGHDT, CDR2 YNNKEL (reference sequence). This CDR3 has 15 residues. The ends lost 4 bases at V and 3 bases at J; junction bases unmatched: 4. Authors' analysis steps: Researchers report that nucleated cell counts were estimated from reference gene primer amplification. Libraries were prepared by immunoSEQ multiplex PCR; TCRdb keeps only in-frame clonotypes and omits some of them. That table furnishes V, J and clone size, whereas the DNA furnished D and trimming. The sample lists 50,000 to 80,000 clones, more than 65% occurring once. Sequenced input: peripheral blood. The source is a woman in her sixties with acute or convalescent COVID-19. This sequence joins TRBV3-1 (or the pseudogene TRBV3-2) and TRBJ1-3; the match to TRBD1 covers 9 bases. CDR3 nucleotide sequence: TGTGCCAGCAGCCCCACAGGGGGCATTGGAAACACCATATATTTT. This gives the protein CASSPTGGIGNTIYF.